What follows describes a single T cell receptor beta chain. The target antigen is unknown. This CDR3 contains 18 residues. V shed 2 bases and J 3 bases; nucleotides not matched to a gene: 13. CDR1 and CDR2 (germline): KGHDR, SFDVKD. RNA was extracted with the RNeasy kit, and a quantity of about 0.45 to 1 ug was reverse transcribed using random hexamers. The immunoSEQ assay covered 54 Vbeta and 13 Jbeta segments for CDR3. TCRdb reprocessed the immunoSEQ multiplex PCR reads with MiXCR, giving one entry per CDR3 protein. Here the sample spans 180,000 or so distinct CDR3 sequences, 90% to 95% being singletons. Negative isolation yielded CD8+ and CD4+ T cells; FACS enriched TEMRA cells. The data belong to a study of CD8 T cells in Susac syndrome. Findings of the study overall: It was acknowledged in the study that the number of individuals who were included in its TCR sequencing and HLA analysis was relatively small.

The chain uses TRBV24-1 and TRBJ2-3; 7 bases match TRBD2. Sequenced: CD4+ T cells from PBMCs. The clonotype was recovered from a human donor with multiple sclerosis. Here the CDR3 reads CATSDSQLAWAYTDTQYF. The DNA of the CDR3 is TGTGCCACCAGTGATTCCCAACTAGCGTGGGCGTATACAGATACGCAGTATTTT.